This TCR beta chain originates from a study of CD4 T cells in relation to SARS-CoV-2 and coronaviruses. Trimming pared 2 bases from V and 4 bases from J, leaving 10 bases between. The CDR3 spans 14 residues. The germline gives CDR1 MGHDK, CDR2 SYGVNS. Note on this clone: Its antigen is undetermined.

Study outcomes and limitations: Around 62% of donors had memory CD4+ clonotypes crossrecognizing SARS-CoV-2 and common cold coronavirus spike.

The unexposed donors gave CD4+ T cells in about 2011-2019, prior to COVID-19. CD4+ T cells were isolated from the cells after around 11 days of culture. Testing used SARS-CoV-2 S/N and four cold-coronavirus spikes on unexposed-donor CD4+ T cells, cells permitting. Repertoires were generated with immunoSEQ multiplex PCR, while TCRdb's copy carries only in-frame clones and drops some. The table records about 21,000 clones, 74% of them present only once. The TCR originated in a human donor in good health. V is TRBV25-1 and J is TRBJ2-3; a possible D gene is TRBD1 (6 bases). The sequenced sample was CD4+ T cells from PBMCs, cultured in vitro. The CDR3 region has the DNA TGTGCCAGCAGTGAAGCAGGGGTTCCAGATACGCAGTATTTT. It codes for CASSEAGVPDTQYF.